This entry lists 26 T cell receptor beta chains sequenced from one sample in a study of early T cells in non-severe SARS-CoV-2 infection. TCRdb re-analysed the 5' RACE reads in MiXCR, keeping a single row per CDR3 protein. Here the sample spans more than 60,000 distinct CDR3 sequences, under 9.5% being singletons. The sequenced sample consisted of whole blood. These receptors all stem from an adult who was a healthcare worker with PCR-confirmed SARS-CoV-2 infection or an uninfected control (not recorded which).

This clonotype was picked up many times. The rearrangement links TRBV10-2 to TRBJ2-3; TRBD2 matches at 14 bases. Germline loops: CDR1 WSHSY, CDR2 SAAADI. J lost 4 bases, V lost 6 bases, and 3 bases had no gene match. The CDR3 contains 15 residues. CDR3 protein: CASRGLAGVSDTQYF. Here the CDR3 DNA reads TGCGCCAGCAGGGGACTAGCGGGAGTATCAGATACGCAGTATTTT.

This clonotype has just a few counts. The J gene is TRBJ1-2, the V gene TRBV20-1, with TRBD1 identical over 11 bases. There are 13 residues in the CDR3. CDR1 DFQATT and CDR2 SNEGSKA come from the germline V gene (reference sequence). V lost 6 bases, J lost 3 bases, and 3 bases stayed unmatched. CDR3 in amino acids: CSASDRGHYGYTF. CDR3 coding DNA: TGCAGTGCCTCGGACAGGGGGCACTATGGCTACACCTTC.

This clonotype has at least ten counts. The V gene is TRBV5-4, the J gene TRBJ2-3; the D gene is possibly TRBD2 (5 bases). Trimming pared 1 base from V and 8 bases from J, leaving 8 bases between. Germline CDR1 is SGHNT and CDR2 is YYREEE (reference sequence). The CDR3 sequence is 12 residues long. The DNA for the CDR3 is TGTGCCAGCAGCTTGTCCGCGGGTACGCAGTATTTT. Amino acids: CASSLSAGTQYF.

The table lists this clonotype with many counts. V is TRBV5-1 and J is TRBJ2-3; 12 positions match TRBD2. This CDR3 spans 15 amino acids. CDR1 SGHRS and CDR2 YFSETQ come from the germline V gene. V trimming: 0 bases; J trimming: 4 bases; junction bases outside the gene matches: 0. The CDR3 coding sequence is TGCGCCAGCAGCTTGGGACTAGCGGGGGCAGATACGCAGTATTTT. It specifies CASSLGLAGADTQYF.

This clonotype was found many times. The chain uses TRBV5-5 and TRBJ2-2; TRBD1 matches at 11 bases. Trimming at V came to 6 bases and at J to 6 bases, leaving 16 bases not matched to a gene. Germline CDR1 reads SGHKS; CDR2 reads YYEKEE (reference sequence). The CDR3 loop spans 18 amino acids. CDR3 in DNA: TGTGCCAGCAACAAAGGACAGGGGGCTACCTTATTGGCCGGGGAGCTGTTTTTT. This gives the protein CASNKGQGATLLAGELFF.

This clonotype occurred many times. This chain connects TRBV5-1 to TRBJ1-6; no firm D call. The CDR3 loop spans 13 amino acids. CDR1 SGHRS and CDR2 YFSETQ come from the germline V gene. V gave up 0 bases and J gave up 10 bases, with 8 bases separating them. Here the CDR3 reads CASSLAGLSPLHF. The DNA of the CDR3 is TGCGCCAGCAGCTTGGCCGGCTTGTCACCCCTCCACTTT.

This clonotype was picked up a small number of times. The V gene is TRBV5-1, the J gene TRBJ2-4; perhaps TRBD2 as D (6 bases). Germline loops: CDR1 SGHRS, CDR2 YFSETQ. CDR3 length: 16 residues. V was clipped by 0 bases and J by 1 base, with 11 bases between them. The CDR3 loop reads CASSLEIRGAKNIQYF. CDR3 DNA: TGCGCCAGCAGCTTGGAGATCCGGGGGGCCAAAAACATTCAGTACTTC.

This clonotype appeared many times. The rearrangement links TRBV12-5 to TRBJ2-7; tentatively, D is TRBD2 (6 bases). Looked up from germline, CDR1 is LGHNT and CDR2 is FRNRAP. V dropped 5 bases and J dropped 5 bases, with 22 bases sitting between them. The CDR3 runs 16 residues. DNA of the CDR3: TGTGCTAGTGGTCCCCCTCGCGCCGGGGGTAACAACGAGCAGTACTTC. Translation gives CASGPPRAGGNNEQYF. The full variable domain, completed using reference TRBV12-5 and TRBJ2-7, is DARVTQTPRHKVTEMGQEVTMRCQPILGHNTVFWYRQTMMQGLELLAYFRNRAPLDDSGMPKDRFSAEMPDATLATLKIQPSEPRDSAVYFCASGPPRAGGNNEQYFGPGTRLTVT.

This clonotype was observed a few times. This may stem from a read error, because a much larger clone lies one nucleotide away. The chain recombines TRBV29-1 with TRBJ2-4; 13 bases are shared with TRBD2. The CDR3 sequence is 16 residues long. The V and J ends lost 7 bases and 0 bases, in that order; junction bases with no gene match: 6. Germline loops: CDR1 SQVTM, CDR2 ANQGSEA. The CDR3: CSAGTSGDLAKNIQYF. The CDR3 DNA is TGCAGCGCCGGGACTAGCGGGGACCTAGCCAAAAACATTCAGTACTTC.

This clonotype was picked up many times. The chain recombines TRBV6-5 with TRBJ1-6; 7 bases map to TRBD1. The germline V gene has CDR1 MNHEY and CDR2 SVGAGI. Germline trimming cut 0 bases from V and 11 bases from J; bases unmatched to any gene: 7. CDR3 length: 15 amino acids. CDR3 region: CASSYSTPGQTPLHF. As DNA, the CDR3 is TGTGCCAGCAGTTACTCGACCCCGGGACAGACACCCCTCCACTTT.

This clonotype was counted only a few times. The chain is built from TRBV18 and TRBJ2-3; TRBD1 aligns across 7 bases. V lost 3 bases and J lost 2; bases outside the gene matches: 8. There are 16 residues in the CDR3. Germline V gives CDR1 KGHSH, CDR2 LQKENI. CDR3 DNA: TGTGCCAGCTCACCGCTACCCGGGACAGACACAGATACGCAGTATTTT. The encoded protein is CASSPLPGTDTDTQYF.

This sequence joins TRBV29-1 and TRBJ2-1; D gene ambiguous. The CDR3 contains 10 residues. Germline V gives CDR1 SQVTM, CDR2 ANQGSEA. V dropped 6 bases and J dropped 8 bases, with 8 bases sitting between them. The chain's CDR3 is CSVQVDEQFF. The CDR3 coding sequence is TGCAGCGTACAAGTCGATGAGCAGTTCTTC.

This clonotype was picked up many times. The chain couples TRBV10-3 to TRBJ2-2, with TRBD2 identical over 7 bases. This CDR3 region has 13 residues. Trimming took 10 bases from V and 4 from J; bases not matched to a gene: 6. Germline CDR1 is ENHRY and CDR2 is SYGVKD. The CDR3 DNA reads as TGTGCCACGACGACTAGCAGCACCGGGGAGCTGTTTTTT. Residues: CATTTSSTGELFF.

The chain has TRBV7-8 and TRBJ1-1, with no clear D. The CDR3 is 13 amino acids. Deletions cut 1 base from V and 2 bases from J, with 5 bases between. Germline V lookup: CDR1 SGHVS, CDR2 FQNEAQ. In DNA, the CDR3 is TGTGCCAGCAGCTTAGGAATAAACACTGAAGCTTTCTTT. Translating gives CASSLGINTEAFF.

This sequence joins TRBV11-2 and TRBJ1-1; D uncertain. The V gene lost 1 base and the J gene lost 0 bases, with 9 bases spanning the gap. The CDR3 is 15 amino acids. Germline V CDR1 and CDR2: SGHAT, FQNNGV. The CDR3 is CASSLGGGMNTEAFF. Written as DNA, the CDR3 is TGTGCCAGCAGCTTAGGGGGAGGAATGAACACTGAAGCTTTCTTT.

The table lists this clonotype with many counts. The J gene is TRBJ2-7, the V gene TRBV2, with TRBD2 matching 7 bases. V trimming: 7 bases; J trimming: 2 bases; junction bases outside the gene matches: 2. The CDR3 sequence is 12 residues long. CDR1 SNHLY and CDR2 FYNNEI come from the germline V gene. Here the CDR3 reads CASTAGAYEQYF. CDR3 coding DNA: TGTGCCAGCACTGCGGGAGCCTACGAGCAGTACTTC. Combining the CDR3 with reference TRBV2 and TRBJ2-7 gives the whole variable domain EPEVTQTPSHQVTQMGQEVILRCVPISNHLYFYWYRQILGQKVEFLVSFYNNEISEKSEIFDDQFSVERPDGSNFTLKIRSTKLEDSAMYFCASTAGAYEQYFGPGTRLTVT.

This clonotype was detected ten times or more. The chain joins TRBV19 to TRBJ1-6, with no clear D. The V end lost 2 bases, the J end lost 7 bases, and 9 bases lay between the germline ends. Germline V gives CDR1 LNHDA, CDR2 SQIVND (reference sequence). The CDR3 totals 14 residues. CDR3 in amino acids: CASSITGRNSPLHF. Here the CDR3 DNA reads TGTGCCAGTAGTATAACCGGGAGGAATTCACCCCTCCACTTT.

In its sample, this clonotype was seen many times. The V and J genes are TRBV18 and TRBJ2-1; 13 positions agree with TRBD2. CDR1 and CDR2 from the germline V gene are KGHSH and LQKENI. The CDR3 totals 16 residues. V was pared by 4 bases and J by 6 bases, with 6 bases of the junction left unmatched. CDR3 loop: CASSLWTSGSGNEQFF. Here the CDR3 DNA reads TGTGCCAGCTCACTCTGGACTAGCGGGAGTGGCAATGAGCAGTTCTTC.

This clonotype came up many times. The CDR3 sequence is CASSPGAPTYNEQFF. The CDR3 DNA follows: TGTGCCAGCAGCCCAGGAGCTCCTACCTACAATGAGCAGTTCTTC. The chain joins TRBV3-1 to TRBJ2-1; D call uncertain. CDR1 and CDR2 (germline): LGHDT, YNNKEL (reference sequence). The CDR3 consists of 15 residues. Trimming pared 4 bases from V and 2 bases from J, leaving 12 bases between.

This chain uses TRBV5-5 with TRBJ1-5; D call uncertain. This CDR3 has 16 amino acids. The germline V gene encodes CDR1 SGHKS and CDR2 YYEKEE (reference sequence). V lost 0 bases, J lost 0 bases, and 10 bases lay in between. This CDR3 is CASSLAGEYSNQPQHF. Written as DNA, the CDR3 is TGTGCCAGCAGCTTGGCGGGAGAGTATAGCAATCAGCCCCAGCATTTT.

The V gene is TRBV20-1, the J gene TRBJ2-1; 8 bases match TRBD2. The CDR3 totals 14 residues. The junction had 4 bases not matched to a gene; V was cut back by 1 base and J by 5 bases. In germline, CDR1 is DFQATT, CDR2 SNEGSKA (reference sequence). CDR3 region: CSARGTSRNNEQFF. The CDR3 nucleotides are TGCAGTGCTAGAGGGACTAGCAGAAACAATGAGCAGTTCTTC.

This clonotype was picked up a small number of times. V is TRBV7-6 and J is TRBJ2-7; 13 bases map to TRBD2. V gave up 3 bases and J gave up 2 bases; unmatched junction bases: 1. This CDR3 is built from 15 residues. Germline loops: CDR1 SGHVS, CDR2 FNYEAQ. CDR3: CASSFGTSGTYEQYF. The CDR3, as DNA: TGTGCCAGCAGCTTCGGGACTAGCGGGACCTACGAGCAGTACTTC.

The V and J genes are TRBV7-9 and TRBJ2-1, with D possibly called TRBD1 or TRBD2 (6 bases each). Trimming removed 7 bases from V and 2 bases from J, with 15 bases in between. The CDR3 runs 15 residues. Germline V gene sequence: CDR1 SEHNR, CDR2 FQNEAQ (reference sequence). The CDR3, as DNA: TGTGCCAGCACCTTGGGGGGCAGGGCCTACAATGAGCAGTTCTTC. Its protein product is CASTLGGRAYNEQFF.

The rearrangement joins TRBV29-1 to TRBJ2-1; 8 bases fit TRBD1. J gave up 8 bases and V 3 bases, and 6 bases lay outside the gene matches. The CDR3 length is 13 residues. CDR1 and CDR2 (germline): SQVTM, ANQGSEA. CDR3 nucleotides: TGCAGCGTTGACCTGACAGGGGCCGATGAGCAGTTCTTC. Translating it yields CSVDLTGADEQFF.

The table lists this clonotype with a few counts. The junction departs from the called germline gene at one end, perhaps through a read error. J is TRBJ2-2 and V is TRBV29-1, with 10 positions matching TRBD1. The CDR3 covers 13 residues. The germline V gene has CDR1 SQVTM and CDR2 ANQGSEA. The chain's CDR3 is CSVETGGAGELLF. The CDR3 DNA reads TGCAGCGTTGAGACAGGGGGCGCGGGGGAGCTGCTTTTT.

The CDR3 is CASSLVIGEGEQFF. The CDR3, as DNA: TGCGCCAGCAGCTTGGTTATTGGGGAGGGTGAGCAGTTCTTC. The chain employs TRBV5-1 and TRBJ2-1; the match to TRBD2 covers 7 bases. Per the germline V gene, CDR1 is SGHRS and CDR2 is YFSETQ. The CDR3 runs to 14 residues. Trimming at V came to 0 bases and at J to 9 bases, leaving 6 bases not matched to a gene.